The 24 T cell receptor beta chains below were found in one sample sequenced in a study of monozygotic twins with inflammatory bowel disease. TCRdb re-called the 5' RACE reads; every CDR3 protein appears as one record, without DNA. The record lists roughly 320,000 distinct CDR3 sequences, of which the ten most abundant hold roughly 5.3%. What was sequenced was blood. The source of these receptors is a human donor with ulcerative colitis or Crohn's disease, or a healthy co-twin of an affected twin (not recorded which).

The chain carries TRBV10-2 and TRBJ2-5; TCRdb's D gene call, TRBD1, goes unchecked for lack of DNA. CDR1 and CDR2 from the germline V gene are WSHSY and SAAADI. The CDR3 length is 14 residues. CDR3 in amino acids: CASSDRQGLETQYF.

CDR3 protein: CASRSNRIAVWPQHF. The chain recombines TRBV5-6 with TRBJ1-5. This CDR3 contains 15 residues. Per germline, CDR1 SGHDT and CDR2 YYEEEE.

The chain carries TRBV12-3 or TRBV12-4 and TRBJ1-5. This CDR3 spans 15 amino acids. This chain's CDR3 is CASSLNSMGNQPQHF.

This chain connects TRBV6-1 to TRBJ2-3; TCRdb indicates TRBD1, and absent DNA this call remains unverified. The CDR3 covers 14 residues. The germline gives CDR1 MNHNS, CDR2 SASEGT. CDR3 residues: CASSPDRGIDTQYF.

The chain carries TRBV4-3 and TRBJ2-5; TCRdb designates TRBD1, a call that cannot be tested without DNA. This CDR3 spans 14 amino acids. Germline-derived CDR1 and CDR2 are LGHNA and YSLEER. CDR3 loop: CASSLTRGAETQYF.

The rearrangement joins TRBV5-1 to TRBJ1-5; lacking DNA, the TRBD1 call made by TCRdb goes unchecked. The germline CDR1 and CDR2 sequences are SGHRS and YFSETQ. This CDR3 is built from 13 residues. CDR3 sequence reads: CASRQGMDQPQHF.

This chain links TRBV11-2 with TRBJ2-1; TCRdb picks TRBD2, but there is no DNA to check that call. The CDR3 sequence is 19 residues long. Per the germline V gene, CDR1 is SGHAT and CDR2 is FQNNGV. CDR3 residues: CASSLIGRGGSIKYNEQFF. Using reference TRBV11-2 and TRBJ2-1 for the parts outside the CDR3, the full variable domain is EAGVAQSPRYKIIEKRQSVAFWCNPISGHATLYWYQQILGQGPKLLIQFQNNGVVDDSQLPKDRFSAERLKGVDSTLKIQPAKLEDSAVYLCASSLIGRGGSIKYNEQFFGPGTRLTVL.

The V gene is TRBV20-1, the J gene TRBJ1-5. There are 13 residues in the CDR3. Germline CDR1 DFQATT, CDR2 SNEGSKA (reference sequence). The CDR3 is CSAREDLHQPQHF.

The V call is TRBV12-3 or TRBV12-4, the J call TRBJ1-4; the TCRdb D gene call, TRBD1, has no DNA to confirm it. This CDR3 has 18 amino acids. This CDR3 is CASSPRGDARGMDEKLFF.

V usage is TRBV7-2 and J usage is TRBJ1-2. The CDR3 runs to 13 residues. CDR1 and CDR2 from the germline V gene are SGHTA and FQGNSA. The CDR3 sequence: CASSLNNNYGYTF. The full variable domain, with the rest looked up from reference TRBV7-2 and TRBJ1-2, is GAGVSQSPSNKVTEKGKDVELRCDPISGHTALYWYRQSLGQGLEFLIYFQGNSAPDKSGLPSDRFSAERTGGSVSTLTIQRTQQEDSAVYLCASSLNNNYGYTFGSGTRLTVV.

The J gene is TRBJ2-7, the V gene TRBV12-3 or TRBV12-4. This CDR3 region has 16 residues. The CDR3 loop reads CASSLARAGPSYEQYF.

V is TRBV18 and J is TRBJ2-4. Germline V CDR1 and CDR2: KGHSH, LQKENI. This CDR3 contains 14 residues. CDR3 amino acids: CASSPPAPKNIQYF.

This chain joins TRBV6-1 and TRBJ2-3; the D call of TRBD1 rests on TCRdb alone, since no DNA is present to check it. The germline V gene has CDR1 MNHNS and CDR2 SASEGT. The CDR3 spans 17 residues. The CDR3 spells CASSIRLTGDGTDTQYF.

The chain's CDR3 is CSARTTEGAPNEKLFF. This chain joins TRBV20-1 and TRBJ1-4; as DNA is missing, the TRBD1 call by TCRdb cannot be tested. CDR3 size: 16 residues. CDR1 and CDR2 (germline): DFQATT, SNEGSKA (reference sequence).

The rearrangement links TRBV6-1 to TRBJ2-7; TCRdb reports TRBD1, a call that lacks DNA to check it against. CDR1 is MNHNS and CDR2 is SASEGT in the germline V gene. The CDR3 is made up of 15 amino acids. CDR3 in amino acids: CASSLTGTGVYEQYF.

The chain employs TRBV2 and TRBJ2-2. CDR3 size: 15 residues. CDR1 and CDR2 (germline): SNHLY, FYNNEI. The CDR3: CASSEAGTNTGELFF.

The chain uses TRBV28 and TRBJ1-2; TCRdb reports TRBD1, a call that lacks DNA to check it against. Germline V gives CDR1 MDHEN, CDR2 SYDVKM. This CDR3 is built from 13 residues. This CDR3 reads CASSAGAGYGYTF.

The chain joins TRBV19 to TRBJ2-1; the D call of TRBD1 rests on TCRdb alone, since no DNA is present to check it. Germline values: CDR1 LNHDA, CDR2 SQIVND (reference sequence). The CDR3 runs 14 residues. CDR3 sequence: CASHRDRADNEQFF.

This chain connects TRBV20-1 to TRBJ2-7; TCRdb reports TRBD1, a call that lacks DNA to check it against. The CDR3 runs to 14 residues. Germline V gene lookup returns CDR1 DFQATT and CDR2 SNEGSKA (reference sequence). The CDR3 is CSASDYEGSYEQYF.

J is TRBJ2-5 and V is TRBV29-1; there is no DNA to check the TCRdb D call of TRBD2. The CDR3 covers 16 residues. Germline values: CDR1 SQVTM, CDR2 ANQGSEA. CDR3: CSVEEQRSPYQETQYF.

The J gene is TRBJ2-7, the V gene TRBV3-1; TCRdb gives TRBD2 as the D gene, but with no DNA this cannot be confirmed. The length of the CDR3 is 13 residues. Per the germline V gene, CDR1 is LGHDT and CDR2 is YNNKEL (reference sequence). This chain's CDR3 is CASSSSGGYEQYF.

CDR3 region: CSAPKGVETQYF. The chain recombines TRBV20-1 with TRBJ2-5; TCRdb outputs TRBD1, but without DNA this stays unchecked. Germline assignment: CDR1 DFQATT and CDR2 SNEGSKA (reference sequence). This CDR3 contains 12 residues.

The genes are TRBV4-3 and TRBJ2-2; the D call from TCRdb, TRBD2, cannot be confirmed without DNA. CDR3 length: 15 amino acids. The germline CDR1 and CDR2 sequences are LGHNA and YSLEER. Here the CDR3 reads CASSQRGATTGELFF.

The rearrangement links TRBV25-1 to TRBJ1-4; the TCRdb call, TRBD1, lacks DNA for checking. The germline V gene encodes CDR1 MGHDK and CDR2 SYGVNS. The CDR3 contains 13 residues. The CDR3 is CASSTDGANLLFF.